This T cell receptor (beta chain) was identified during a study of cytotoxic CD8 clonotypes in ibrutinib-treated CLL. Looking at the study overall: Roughly 24 partial and 2 complete responses; at median approximately 68 months, about 14 remitted, roughly 12 progressed.

Sequencing used immunoSEQ multiplex PCR; TCRdb keeps in-frame clones, though not all of them. Of some 310,000 clones listed, about 77% were seen once; the top ten hold about 6.3%. The CDR3 spans 15 residues. The J segment lost 5 bases and the V segment lost 1 base, leaving 8 bases of the junction unmatched. CDR1 and CDR2 (germline): GTSNPN, SVGIG (reference sequence). Study results and limitations: Age-matched healthy donor levels were exceeded by baseline clonality, which tracked circulating CD8+ T-cell counts.

About this clone itself: Its antigen is unidentified.

This TCR came from a human donor with chronic lymphocytic leukemia. This chain joins TRBV30 and TRBJ2-1; 7 nucleotides align to TRBD2. Material: PBMCs, obtained before ibrutinib treatment. The CDR3 reads CAWSGQRDFDNEQFF. The CDR3 DNA follows: TGTGCCTGGAGTGGGCAGCGGGATTTTGACAATGAGCAGTTCTTC.